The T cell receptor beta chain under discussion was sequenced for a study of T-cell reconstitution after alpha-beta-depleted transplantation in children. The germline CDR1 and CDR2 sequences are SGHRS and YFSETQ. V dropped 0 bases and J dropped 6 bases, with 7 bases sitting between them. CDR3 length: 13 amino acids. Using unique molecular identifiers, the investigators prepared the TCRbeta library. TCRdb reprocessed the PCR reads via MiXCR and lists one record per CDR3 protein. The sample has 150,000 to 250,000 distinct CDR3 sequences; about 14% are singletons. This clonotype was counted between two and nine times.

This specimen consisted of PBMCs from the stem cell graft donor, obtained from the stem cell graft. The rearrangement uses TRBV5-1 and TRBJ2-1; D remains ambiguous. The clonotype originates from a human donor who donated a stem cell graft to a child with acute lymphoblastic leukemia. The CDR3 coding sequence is TGCGCCAGCAGCTTGGCCCCCTCCAATGAGCAGTTCTTC. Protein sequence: CASSLAPSNEQFF.